This TCR beta chain emerged from a study of neoadjuvant anti-PD-1 for oral cavity cancer. Note on this clone: What it binds is unknown.

Regarding time point: after neoadjuvant nivolumab, at surgical resection. The germline V gene has CDR1 MNHNS and CDR2 SASEGT. The length of the CDR3 is 16 residues. Unmatched junction bases numbered 13, after V lost 4 bases and J lost 5 bases. The study, taken as a whole, reports: Pretreatment Treg/Th17 ratio correlated inversely with post-treatment tumor clonality.

This table comes from immunoSEQ multiplex PCR, and its TCRdb copy is limited to in-frame clones, with some not included. The sample yields around 8,000 clones, roughly 62% seen once. The chain links TRBV6-1 to TRBJ2-5; TRBD1 matches 7 bases. The source is a person between 40 and 85 years old with oral cavity squamous cell carcinoma. Sequenced material: PBMCs, taken after nivolumab (anti-PD-1) treatment. The CDR3 loop is CASSAETGFGSETQYF. CDR3 nucleotide sequence: TGTGCCAGCAGTGCGGAGACAGGGTTCGGGTCCGAGACCCAGTACTTC.